This record concerns one TCR beta chain sequence. Its antigen is still unknown. The record originates from a study of T-cell reconstitution after alpha-beta-depleted transplantation in children. Points from the study as a whole: Some patients showed high day-60 TCRbeta diversity, which derived from surviving recipient T cells and thymic progenitors. From newly produced T cells came most of the T-cell counts and diversity one year after transplant. Several hundred expanded graft clones reportedly supplied alpha-beta T cells about two months after transplant.

Deletions cut 4 bases from V and 2 bases from J, with 15 bases between. The CDR3 is 15 amino acids. The TCRbeta library incorporated unique molecular identifiers. TCRdb used MiXCR to reprocess the PCR reads, holding one entry per CDR3 protein. The table includes 800,000 to 1,000,000 distinct CDR3 sequences, roughly 29% detected once. Sequencing used PBMCs, mostly from graft donor cells, obtained 360 days after TCRalphabeta/CD19-depleted stem cell transplant. This receptor was obtained from a boy less than two years old who had a stem cell transplant for SCID, so the T cells may come from the graft donor. The chain couples TRBV12-3 or TRBV12-4 to TRBJ2-7, with no clear D. CDR3 residues: CASSSKRAGAYEQYF. In nucleotides, the CDR3 is TGTGCCAGCAGTTCTAAAAGGGCAGGCGCCTACGAGCAGTACTTC.